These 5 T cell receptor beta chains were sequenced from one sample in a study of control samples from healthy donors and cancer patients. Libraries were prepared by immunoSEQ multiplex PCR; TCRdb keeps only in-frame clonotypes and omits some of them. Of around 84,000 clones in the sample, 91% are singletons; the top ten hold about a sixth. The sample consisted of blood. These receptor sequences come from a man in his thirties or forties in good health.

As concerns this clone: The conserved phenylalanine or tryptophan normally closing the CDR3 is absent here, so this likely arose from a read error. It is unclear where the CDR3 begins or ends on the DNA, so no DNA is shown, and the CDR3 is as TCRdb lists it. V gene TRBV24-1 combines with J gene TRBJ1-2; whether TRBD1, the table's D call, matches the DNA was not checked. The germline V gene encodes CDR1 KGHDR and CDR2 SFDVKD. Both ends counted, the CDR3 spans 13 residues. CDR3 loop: CATSERQGATTLL.

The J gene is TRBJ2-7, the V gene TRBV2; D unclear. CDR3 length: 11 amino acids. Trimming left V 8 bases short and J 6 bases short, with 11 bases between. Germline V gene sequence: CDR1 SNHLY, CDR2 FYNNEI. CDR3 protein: CASRAVSEQYF. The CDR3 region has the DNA TGTGCCAGCCGGGCAGTTAGCGAGCAGTACTTC.

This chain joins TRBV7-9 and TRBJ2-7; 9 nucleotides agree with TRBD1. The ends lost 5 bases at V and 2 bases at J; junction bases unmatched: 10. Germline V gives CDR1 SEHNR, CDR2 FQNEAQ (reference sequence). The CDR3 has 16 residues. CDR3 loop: CASSKTGTGLTYEQYF. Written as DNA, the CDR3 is TGTGCCAGCAGCAAAACCGGGACAGGGCTTACCTACGAGCAGTACTTC. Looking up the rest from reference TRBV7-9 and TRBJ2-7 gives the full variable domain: DTGVSQNPRHKITKRGQNVTFRCDPISEHNRLYWYRQTLGQGPEFLTYFQNEAQLEKSRLLSDRFSAERPKGSFSTLEIQRTEQGDSAMYLCASSKTGTGLTYEQYFGPGTRLTVT.

Here the CDR3 DNA reads TGTGCCAGCAGTTTATCTGTAGGGAGTGGTGAAAAACTGTTTTTT. This encodes CASSLSVGSGEKLFF. The chain has TRBV27 and TRBJ1-4, with unresolved D. CDR1 and CDR2 from the germline V gene are MNHEY and SMNVEV (reference sequence). This CDR3 has 15 amino acids. The V gene lost 0 bases and the J gene lost 7 bases, with 12 bases spanning the gap.

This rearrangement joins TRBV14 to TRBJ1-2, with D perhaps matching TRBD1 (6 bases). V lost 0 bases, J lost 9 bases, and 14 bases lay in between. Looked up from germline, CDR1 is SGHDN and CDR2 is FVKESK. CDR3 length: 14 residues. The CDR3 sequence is CASSQDLEGVSYTF. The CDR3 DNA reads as TGTGCCAGCAGCCAAGATCTAGAGGGGGTGAGCTACACCTTC.